The next 7 T cell receptor beta chains were all read from a single sample in a study of T-cell reconstitution after alpha-beta-depleted transplantation in children. Unique molecular identifiers were incorporated when the TCRbeta library was constructed. A single record per CDR3 protein comes from TCRdb applying MiXCR to the PCR reads. The repertoire includes about a million distinct CDR3 sequences, about 29% of them detected once, and under 30% sits in the top ten. The sample consisted of PBMCs, mostly from graft donor cells, taken 360 days after TCRalphabeta/CD19-depleted stem cell transplant. The receptors come from a boy under two years old who had a stem cell transplant for SCID, so the T cells may come from the graft donor.

J is TRBJ2-3 and V is TRBV2; 8 bases are shared with TRBD2. The CDR3 has 15 residues. J gave up 2 bases and V 6 bases, and 7 bases lay outside the gene matches. Per the germline V gene, CDR1 is SNHLY and CDR2 is FYNNEI. The CDR3 DNA reads TGTGCCAGCAGCGCCCTTGGACTAGCCACAGATACGCAGTATTTT. Amino acids: CASSALGLATDTQYF. The complete variable domain, with remaining parts taken from reference TRBV2 and TRBJ2-3, reads EPEVTQTPSHQVTQMGQEVILRCVPISNHLYFYWYRQILGQKVEFLVSFYNNEISEKSEIFDDQFSVERPDGSNFTLKIRSTKLEDSAMYFCASSALGLATDTQYFGPGTRLTVL.

The gene calls are TRBV6-1 and TRBJ1-3, with 7 bases fitting TRBD1. The germline gives CDR1 MNHNS, CDR2 SASEGT. The CDR3 runs to 15 residues. With V trimmed by 6 bases and J by 0 bases, 5 bases remained unmatched. The CDR3 region is CASSTDRASGNTIYF. CDR3 sequence (DNA): TGTGCCAGCAGCACCGACAGGGCCTCTGGAAACACCATATATTTT.

The rearrangement joins TRBV28 to TRBJ2-7; tentative D call: TRBD1 (5 bases). Trimming stripped 5 bases from V and 5 bases from J, with 19 bases between. The CDR3 has 15 residues. Germline V gene sequence: CDR1 MDHEN, CDR2 SYDVKM. Written as DNA, the CDR3 is TGTGCCAGCAGTCTTCATGGCAGGGTAGCCCACGAGCAGTACTTC. This encodes CASSLHGRVAHEQYF.

This clonotype was seen many times. The chain combines TRBV12-3 or TRBV12-4 with TRBJ2-1; 10 positions match TRBD2. The CDR3 sequence is 14 residues long. V was pared by 5 bases and J by 5 bases, with 3 bases of the junction left unmatched. The CDR3 reads CASSRTSGNNEQFF. The DNA for the CDR3 is TGTGCCAGCAGTAGGACTAGCGGCAACAATGAGCAGTTCTTC.

In its sample, this clonotype was seen a few times. The chain is built from TRBV12-3 or TRBV12-4 and TRBJ1-5; possible D gene TRBD1, 5 bases. The CDR3 has 13 residues. V was cut by 6 bases and J by 3 bases, with 9 bases left in between. The CDR3 sequence is CASSREANQPQHF. CDR3 DNA sequence: TGTGCCAGCAGCAGGGAGGCCAATCAGCCCCAGCATTTT.

The chain carries TRBV12-3 or TRBV12-4 and TRBJ1-2; a possible D gene is TRBD1 (5 bases). The CDR3 has 15 residues. Trimming took 3 bases from V and 1 from J, leaving 12 bases between them. CDR3 sequence reads: CASSFGLTVNYGYTF. CDR3 DNA sequence: TGTGCCAGCAGTTTCGGACTGACAGTTAACTATGGCTACACCTTC.

The sample holds a few counts of this clonotype. The genes are TRBV7-2 and TRBJ2-1; 14 bases agree with TRBD2. The CDR3 has 16 amino acids. Per germline, CDR1 SGHTA and CDR2 FQGNSA. The junction had 2 bases not matched to a gene; V was cut back by 0 bases and J by 7 bases. The CDR3 coding sequence is TGTGCCAGCAGCTTAGCCGGGACTAGCGGGGGTAATGAGCAGTTCTTC. Residues: CASSLAGTSGGNEQFF. The full variable domain, with the rest looked up from reference TRBV7-2 and TRBJ2-1, is GAGVSQSPSNKVTEKGKDVELRCDPISGHTALYWYRQSLGQGLEFLIYFQGNSAPDKSGLPSDRFSAERTGGSVSTLTIQRTQQEDSAVYLCASSLAGTSGGNEQFFGPGTRLTVL.